The subject of this entry is one T cell receptor beta chain. This CDR3 is 14 amino acids long. Germline CDR1 reads MNHEY; CDR2 reads SVGAGI. V was cut by 7 bases and J by 3 bases, with 15 bases left in between. These data are taken from a study of blood T cell repertoires in COVID-19. Under the authors' procedure: Reference gene primer amplification in the assay estimated nucleated cell counts. Clones were sequenced by immunoSEQ multiplex PCR, and TCRdb holds only the in-frame ones, with some missing. The V and J calls and clone size are taken from that table; D and trimming were inferred from the DNA. This sample yields about 250,000 clones, of which about 91% are seen a single time; about 6.7% belongs to the top ten.

The V and J genes are TRBV6-5 and TRBJ1-2, with D possibly TRBD1 on 6 matching bases. Material: peripheral blood. This TCR was sampled from a woman aged 30 to 39 with COVID-19, enrolled during active disease. CDR3 DNA sequence: TGTGCCAGCACCCTTACCAGGGGACACTATGGCTACACCTTC. Its protein product is CASTLTRGHYGYTF.